This T cell receptor (beta chain) was found in a study of T cells in Graves' hyperthyroidism and ophthalmopathy. Study-wide results and limits: Most clonotypes that expanded in the thyroid above 0.001 also showed up in blood.

Researchers amplified the TCR beta CDR3 regions from RNA transcripts. The HTBI primer set drove a first-round RT-PCR of the TCR CDR3. TCRdb redid the calling of the multiplex PCR reads with MiXCR, one entry per CDR3 protein. Among approximately 220,000 distinct CDR3 sequences, about 17% were seen once, and the ten largest hold roughly 44%. The V and J ends lost 0 bases and 9 bases respectively, with 23 bases between them. The length of the CDR3 is 18 residues. Looked up from germline, CDR1 is LGHNA and CDR2 is YNFKEQ. This clonotype was counted only a few times. Its antigen is unknown. The receptor was isolated from a man aged 35 to 55 with Graves' hyperthyroidism. The V gene is TRBV4-2, the J gene TRBJ2-2; the D call may be TRBD1 or TRBD2 (5 bases each). The sequenced material came from blood. The CDR3 spells CASSQEYGDELLKRELFF. The CDR3 bases are TGTGCCAGCAGCCAAGAATACGGGGACGAGTTGCTCAAGCGGGAGCTGTTTTTT.